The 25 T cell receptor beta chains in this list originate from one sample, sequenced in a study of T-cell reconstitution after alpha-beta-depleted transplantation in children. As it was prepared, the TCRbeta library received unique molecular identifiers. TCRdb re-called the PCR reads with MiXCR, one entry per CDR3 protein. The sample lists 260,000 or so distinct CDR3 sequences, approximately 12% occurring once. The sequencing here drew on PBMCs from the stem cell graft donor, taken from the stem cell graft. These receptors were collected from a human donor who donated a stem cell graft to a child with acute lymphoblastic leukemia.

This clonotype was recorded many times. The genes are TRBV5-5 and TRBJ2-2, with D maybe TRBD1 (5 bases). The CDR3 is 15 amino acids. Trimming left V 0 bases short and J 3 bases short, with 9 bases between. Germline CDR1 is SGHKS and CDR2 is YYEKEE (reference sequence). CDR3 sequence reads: CASSLDPGHTGELFF. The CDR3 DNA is TGTGCCAGCAGCTTGGACCCAGGGCACACCGGGGAGCTGTTTTTT.

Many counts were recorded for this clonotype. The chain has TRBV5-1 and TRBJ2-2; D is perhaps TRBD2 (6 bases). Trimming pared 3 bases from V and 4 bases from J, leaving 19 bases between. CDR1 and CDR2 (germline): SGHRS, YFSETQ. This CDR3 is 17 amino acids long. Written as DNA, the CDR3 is TGCGCCAGCAGCTCCGCTCGCCCCGGGAGAACCACCGGGGAGCTGTTTTTT. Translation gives CASSSARPGRTTGELFF.

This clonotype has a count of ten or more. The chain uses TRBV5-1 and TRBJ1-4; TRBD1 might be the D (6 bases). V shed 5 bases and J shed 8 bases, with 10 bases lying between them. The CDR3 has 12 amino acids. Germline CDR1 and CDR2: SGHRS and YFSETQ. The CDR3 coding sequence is TGCGCCAGCAGACAGGGCTCAGAAAAACTGTTTTTT. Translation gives CASRQGSEKLFF.

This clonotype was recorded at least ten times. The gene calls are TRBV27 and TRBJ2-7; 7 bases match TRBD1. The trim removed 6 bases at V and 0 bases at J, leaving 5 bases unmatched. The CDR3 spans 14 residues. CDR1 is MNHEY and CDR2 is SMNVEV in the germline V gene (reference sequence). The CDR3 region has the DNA TGTGCCAGCAGCCCGGGACAGAGCTCCTACGAGCAGTACTTC. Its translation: CASSPGQSSYEQYF.

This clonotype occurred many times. CDR3 sequence: CATNKETQYF. The CDR3 region has the DNA TGTGCCACCAATAAAGAGACCCAGTACTTC. The V and J genes are TRBV6-6 and TRBJ2-5, with D unclear. Germline CDR1 MNHNY, CDR2 SVGAGI (reference sequence). This CDR3 has 10 residues. Trimming pared 10 bases from V and 3 bases from J, leaving 6 bases between.

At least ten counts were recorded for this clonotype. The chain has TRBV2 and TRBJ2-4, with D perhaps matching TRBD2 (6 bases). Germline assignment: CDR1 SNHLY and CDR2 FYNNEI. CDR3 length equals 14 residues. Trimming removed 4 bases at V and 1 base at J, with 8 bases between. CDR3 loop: CASSGTSAKNIQYF. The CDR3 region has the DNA TGTGCCAGCAGTGGAACTAGCGCCAAAAACATTCAGTACTTC.

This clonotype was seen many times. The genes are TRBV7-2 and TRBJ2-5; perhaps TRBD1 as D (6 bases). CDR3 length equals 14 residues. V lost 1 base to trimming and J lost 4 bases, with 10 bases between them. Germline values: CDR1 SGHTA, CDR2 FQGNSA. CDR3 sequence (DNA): TGTGCCAGCAGCTTAGTTACAGGGCCAGAGACCCAGTACTTC. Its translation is CASSLVTGPETQYF.

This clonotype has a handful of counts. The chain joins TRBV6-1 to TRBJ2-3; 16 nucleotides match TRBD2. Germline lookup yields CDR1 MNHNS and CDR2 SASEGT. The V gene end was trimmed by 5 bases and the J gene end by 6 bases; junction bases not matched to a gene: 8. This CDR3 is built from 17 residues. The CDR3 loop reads CASSPGQGLAGGDTQYF. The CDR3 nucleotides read TGTGCCAGCAGTCCGGGCCAGGGACTAGCGGGAGGGGATACGCAGTATTTT.

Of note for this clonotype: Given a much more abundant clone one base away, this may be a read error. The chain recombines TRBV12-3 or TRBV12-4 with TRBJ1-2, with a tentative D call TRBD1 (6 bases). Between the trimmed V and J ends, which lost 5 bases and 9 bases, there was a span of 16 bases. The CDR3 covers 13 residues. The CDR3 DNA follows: TGTGCCAGCAGTCCAGGGGTTTCAGGTAGCTACACCTTC. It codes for CASSPGVSGSYTF.

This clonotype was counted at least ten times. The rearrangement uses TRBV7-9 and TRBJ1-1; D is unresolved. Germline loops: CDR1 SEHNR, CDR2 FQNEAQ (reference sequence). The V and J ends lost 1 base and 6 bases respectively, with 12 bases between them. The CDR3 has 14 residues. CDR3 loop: CASSLGHTGAEAFF. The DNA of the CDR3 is TGTGCCAGCAGCTTAGGTCACACCGGGGCTGAAGCTTTCTTT.

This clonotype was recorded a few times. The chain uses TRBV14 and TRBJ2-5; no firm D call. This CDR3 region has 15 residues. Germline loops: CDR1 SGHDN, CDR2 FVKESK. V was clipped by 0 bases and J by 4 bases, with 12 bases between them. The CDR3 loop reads CASSQDELKGETQYF. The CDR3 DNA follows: TGTGCCAGCAGCCAAGATGAACTCAAAGGAGAGACCCAGTACTTC. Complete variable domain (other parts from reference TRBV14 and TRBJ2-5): EAGVTQFPSHSVIEKGQTVTLRCDPISGHDNLYWYRRVMGKEIKFLLHFVKESKQDESGMPNNRFLAERTGGTYSTLKVQPAELEDSGVYFCASSQDELKGETQYFGPGTRLLVL.

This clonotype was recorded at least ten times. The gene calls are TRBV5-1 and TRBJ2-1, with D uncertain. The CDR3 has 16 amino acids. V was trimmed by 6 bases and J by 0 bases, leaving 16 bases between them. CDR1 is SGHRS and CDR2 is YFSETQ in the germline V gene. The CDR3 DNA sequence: TGCGCCAGCAACCTAGGTAGATTGAGCTCCTACAATGAGCAGTTCTTC. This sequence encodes CASNLGRLSSYNEQFF.

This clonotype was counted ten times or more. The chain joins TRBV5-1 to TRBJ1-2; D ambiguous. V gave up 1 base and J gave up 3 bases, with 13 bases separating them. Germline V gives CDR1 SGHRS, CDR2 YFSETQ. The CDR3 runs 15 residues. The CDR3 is CASSLMADRYYGYTF. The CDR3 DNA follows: TGCGCCAGCAGCTTGATGGCAGACCGGTACTATGGCTACACCTTC.

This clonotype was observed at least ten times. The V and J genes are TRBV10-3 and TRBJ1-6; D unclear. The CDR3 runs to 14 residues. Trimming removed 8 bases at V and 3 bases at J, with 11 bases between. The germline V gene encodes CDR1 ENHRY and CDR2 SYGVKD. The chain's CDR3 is CAIGGLIYNSPLHF. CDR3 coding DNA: TGTGCCATCGGCGGTCTCATCTATAATTCACCCCTCCACTTT.

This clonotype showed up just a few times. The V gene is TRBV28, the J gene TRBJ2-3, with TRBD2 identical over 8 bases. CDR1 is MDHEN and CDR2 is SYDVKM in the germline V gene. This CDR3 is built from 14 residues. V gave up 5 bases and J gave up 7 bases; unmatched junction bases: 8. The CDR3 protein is CASSAPGGLHTQYF. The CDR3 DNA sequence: TGTGCCAGCAGTGCCCCGGGGGGGCTCCATACGCAGTATTTT.

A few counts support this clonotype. The CDR3 loop reads CASSSHVPGPLKKGNTIYF. DNA of the CDR3: TGTGCCAGCAGTTCTCACGTTCCGGGACCCTTAAAGAAAGGAAACACCATATATTTT. The rearrangement links TRBV28 to TRBJ1-3; possibly TRBD1 for D (5 bases). V was trimmed by 4 bases and J by 4 bases, leaving 26 bases between them. The CDR3 spans 19 residues. Looked up from germline, CDR1 is MDHEN and CDR2 is SYDVKM.

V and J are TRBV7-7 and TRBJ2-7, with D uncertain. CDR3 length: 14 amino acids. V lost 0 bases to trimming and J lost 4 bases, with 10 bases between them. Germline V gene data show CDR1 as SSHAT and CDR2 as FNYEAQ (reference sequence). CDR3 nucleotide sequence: TGTGCCAGCAGCTTAGCGCTTGACGCATACGAGCAGTACTTC. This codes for CASSLALDAYEQYF.

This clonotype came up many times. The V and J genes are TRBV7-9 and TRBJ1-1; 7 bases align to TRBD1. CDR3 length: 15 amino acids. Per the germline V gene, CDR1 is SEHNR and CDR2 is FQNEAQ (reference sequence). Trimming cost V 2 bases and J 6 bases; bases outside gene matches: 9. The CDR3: CASSLPVYRGPEAFF. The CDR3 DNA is TGTGCCAGCAGCTTACCGGTCTACAGGGGCCCTGAAGCTTTCTTT. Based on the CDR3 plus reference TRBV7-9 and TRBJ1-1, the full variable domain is DTGVSQNPRHKITKRGQNVTFRCDPISEHNRLYWYRQTLGQGPEFLTYFQNEAQLEKSRLLSDRFSAERPKGSFSTLEIQRTEQGDSAMYLCASSLPVYRGPEAFFGQGTRLTVV.

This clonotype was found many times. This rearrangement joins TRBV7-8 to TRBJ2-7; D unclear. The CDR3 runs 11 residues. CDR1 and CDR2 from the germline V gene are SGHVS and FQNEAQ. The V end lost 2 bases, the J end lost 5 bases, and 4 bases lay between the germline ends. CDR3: CASSLTDEQYF. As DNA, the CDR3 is TGTGCCAGCAGCTTAACGGACGAGCAGTACTTC.

CDR3 DNA: TGTGCCATCAGTGTCCGGTTCGGTGATAAGAATGAAAAACTGTTTTTT. The encoded protein is CAISVRFGDKNEKLFF. V gene TRBV10-3 combines with J gene TRBJ1-4; D not certain. Trimming pared 4 bases from V and 5 bases from J, leaving 17 bases between. The CDR3 length is 16 residues. Germline lookup yields CDR1 ENHRY and CDR2 SYGVKD.

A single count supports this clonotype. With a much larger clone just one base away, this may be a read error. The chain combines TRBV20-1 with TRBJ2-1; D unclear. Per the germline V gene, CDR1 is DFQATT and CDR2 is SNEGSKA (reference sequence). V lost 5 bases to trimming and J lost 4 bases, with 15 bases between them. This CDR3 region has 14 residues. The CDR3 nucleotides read TGCAGTGCTTCCCACTGGGTGAGGTACAATGAGCAGTTCTTC. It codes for CSASHWVRYNEQFF.

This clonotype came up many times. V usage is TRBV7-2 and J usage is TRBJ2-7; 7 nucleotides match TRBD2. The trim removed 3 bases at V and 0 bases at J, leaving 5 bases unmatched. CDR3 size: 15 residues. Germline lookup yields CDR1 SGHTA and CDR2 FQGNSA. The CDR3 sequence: CASSFYAGDSYEQYF. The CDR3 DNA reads TGTGCCAGCAGCTTTTATGCGGGGGACTCCTACGAGCAGTACTTC. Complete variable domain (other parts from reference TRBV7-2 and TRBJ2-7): GAGVSQSPSNKVTEKGKDVELRCDPISGHTALYWYRQSLGQGLEFLIYFQGNSAPDKSGLPSDRFSAERTGGSVSTLTIQRTQQEDSAVYLCASSFYAGDSYEQYFGPGTRLTVT.

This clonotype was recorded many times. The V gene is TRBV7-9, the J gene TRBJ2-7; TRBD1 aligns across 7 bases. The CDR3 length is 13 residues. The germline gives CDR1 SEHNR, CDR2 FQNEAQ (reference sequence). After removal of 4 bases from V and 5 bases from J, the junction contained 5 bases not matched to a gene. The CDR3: CASSSTGLHEQYF. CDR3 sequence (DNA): TGTGCCAGCAGCTCGACAGGGCTCCACGAGCAGTACTTC. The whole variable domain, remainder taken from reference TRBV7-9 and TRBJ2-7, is DTGVSQNPRHKITKRGQNVTFRCDPISEHNRLYWYRQTLGQGPEFLTYFQNEAQLEKSRLLSDRFSAERPKGSFSTLEIQRTEQGDSAMYLCASSSTGLHEQYFGPGTRLTVT.

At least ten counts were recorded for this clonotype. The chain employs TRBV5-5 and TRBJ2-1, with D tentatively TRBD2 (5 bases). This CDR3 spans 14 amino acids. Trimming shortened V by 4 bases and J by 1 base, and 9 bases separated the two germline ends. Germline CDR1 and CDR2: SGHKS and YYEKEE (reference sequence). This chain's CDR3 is CASSAEESYNEQFF. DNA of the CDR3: TGTGCCAGCAGCGCGGAGGAGTCCTACAATGAGCAGTTCTTC.

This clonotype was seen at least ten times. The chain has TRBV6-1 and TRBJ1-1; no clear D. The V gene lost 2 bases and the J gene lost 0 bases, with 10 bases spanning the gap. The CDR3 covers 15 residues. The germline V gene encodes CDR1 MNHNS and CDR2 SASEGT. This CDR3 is CASSEMARLNTEAFF. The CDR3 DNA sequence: TGTGCCAGCAGTGAAATGGCAAGATTGAACACTGAAGCTTTCTTT.